Below, 26 T cell receptor beta chains from the same sample are listed, as sequenced in a study of early T cells in non-severe SARS-CoV-2 infection. TCRdb analysed the 5' RACE reads with MiXCR anew, one entry per CDR3 protein. The data contain tens of thousands of distinct CDR3 sequences, around 5.7% of them seen just once; the ten biggest clones take up about 5%. Sequencing used whole blood. Receptors were obtained from an adult who was a healthcare worker with PCR-confirmed SARS-CoV-2 infection or an uninfected control (not recorded which).

This clonotype was detected ten times or more. The V gene is TRBV6-6, the J gene TRBJ2-7; 7 bases line up with TRBD2. CDR3 length equals 12 residues. Trimming cost V 10 bases and J 6 bases; bases outside gene matches: 9. The germline gives CDR1 MNHNY, CDR2 SVGAGI (reference sequence). In nucleotides, the CDR3 is TGTGCCACCAGACTAGCTGGCGCCGAGCAGTACTTC. Translation gives CATRLAGAEQYF.

This clonotype was seen a few times. V usage is TRBV7-2 and J usage is TRBJ2-5; D perhaps matches TRBD1 (6 bases). This CDR3 is 15 amino acids long. Germline loops: CDR1 SGHTA, CDR2 FQGNSA. With 5 bases removed from V and 0 bases from J, the gap between germline ends came to 13 bases. CDR3 DNA: TGTGCCAGCAGCCCGGGACACCAGTACCAAGAGACCCAGTACTTC. Residues: CASSPGHQYQETQYF. The full variable domain, in which reference TRBV7-2 and TRBJ2-5 provide the parts outside the CDR3, is GAGVSQSPSNKVTEKGKDVELRCDPISGHTALYWYRQSLGQGLEFLIYFQGNSAPDKSGLPSDRFSAERTGGSVSTLTIQRTQQEDSAVYLCASSPGHQYQETQYFGPGTRLLVL.

About this clonotype itself: This sequence may be a read error, since a much larger clone differs from it by one base. The chain recombines TRBV7-2 with TRBJ2-1; the D is unclear. Deletions cut 0 bases from V and 8 bases from J, with 8 bases between. Germline CDR1 and CDR2: SGHTA and FQGNSA. The CDR3 consists of 13 residues. The CDR3 sequence is CASSLAVNDEQFF. The CDR3 DNA follows: TGTGCCAGCAGCTTAGCGGTCAATGATGAGCAGTTCTTC.

At least ten counts were recorded for this clonotype. The chain joins TRBV11-2 to TRBJ1-2; 7 nucleotides align to TRBD1. Germline CDR1 and CDR2: SGHAT and FQNNGV. The junction had 15 bases not matched to a gene; V was cut back by 1 base and J by 7 bases. The CDR3 is 17 amino acids. The CDR3 here is CASSLGTGDGGWSGYTF. DNA for the CDR3: TGTGCCAGCAGCTTAGGAACAGGGGACGGTGGCTGGAGTGGCTACACCTTC.

This clonotype was counted many times. The CDR3 loop reads CASTDGGRETQYF. CDR3 nucleotides: TGCGCCAGCACAGACGGGGGGAGGGAGACCCAGTACTTC. The rearrangement links TRBV10-2 to TRBJ2-5, with 7 bases lining up with TRBD2. CDR1 is WSHSY and CDR2 is SAAADI in the germline V gene. V lost 7 bases and J lost 5; bases outside the gene matches: 7. This CDR3 has 13 residues.

This clonotype was detected ten times or more. This rearrangement joins TRBV15 to TRBJ1-5; D call uncertain. Looked up from germline, CDR1 is LNHNV and CDR2 is YYDKDF (reference sequence). This CDR3 contains 15 residues. Trimming removed 0 bases at V and 3 bases at J, with 9 bases between. CDR3 loop: CATSRETVLNQPQHF. Written as DNA, the CDR3 is TGTGCCACCAGCAGAGAGACGGTCCTCAATCAGCCCCAGCATTTT.

This clonotype was detected many times. The rearrangement joins TRBV28 to TRBJ2-3; 7 positions match TRBD1. With V trimmed by 5 bases and J by 4 bases, 9 bases remained unmatched. The CDR3 runs to 15 residues. Germline CDR1 is MDHEN and CDR2 is SYDVKM. The CDR3 reads CASSPIDRVPDTQYF. CDR3 sequence (DNA): TGTGCCAGCAGTCCGATTGACAGGGTCCCAGATACGCAGTATTTT.

This clonotype was picked up many times. The chain has TRBV6-1 and TRBJ2-1, with 11 bases aligning to TRBD1. Germline V gene data show CDR1 as MNHNS and CDR2 as SASEGT. This CDR3 has 14 residues. The V segment lost 5 bases and the J segment 8 bases; nucleotides outside the gene matches: 5. The CDR3 here is CASSPWDRGDEQFF. CDR3 sequence (DNA): TGTGCCAGCAGTCCCTGGGACAGGGGGGATGAGCAGTTCTTC.

This clonotype was detected ten times or more. The rearrangement uses TRBV25-1 and TRBJ2-7; either TRBD1 or TRBD2 may supply D (5 bases each). V shed 1 base and J shed 0 bases, with 13 bases lying between them. The CDR3 is made up of 16 amino acids. The germline V gene encodes CDR1 MGHDK and CDR2 SYGVNS. Here the CDR3 reads CASSESRDGSSYEQYF. The DNA of the CDR3 is TGTGCCAGCAGTGAATCCCGGGACGGCAGCTCCTACGAGCAGTACTTC.

This clonotype was picked up many times. The chain joins TRBV28 to TRBJ1-1; TRBD1 matches 9 bases. Looked up from germline, CDR1 is MDHEN and CDR2 is SYDVKM. The CDR3 is made up of 13 amino acids. J gave up 6 bases and V 5 bases, and 4 bases lay outside the gene matches. CDR3 in DNA: TGTGCCAGCAGTCGCGGGACAGGGCCTGAAGCTTTCTTT. It encodes CASSRGTGPEAFF.

This clonotype was counted at least ten times. The CDR3 sequence is CSAREIAREQYF. The DNA for the CDR3 is TGCAGTGCTAGAGAGATAGCAAGGGAGCAGTACTTC. The rearrangement links TRBV20-1 to TRBJ2-7; the D is unclear. The CDR3 sequence is 12 residues long. CDR1 is DFQATT and CDR2 is SNEGSKA in the germline V gene (reference sequence). Trimming took off 0 bases at V and 7 bases at J, with 10 bases between the two ends.

This clonotype was found many times. This rearrangement joins TRBV10-3 to TRBJ1-5; 9 positions match TRBD1. V lost 6 bases, J lost 5 bases, and 8 bases stayed unmatched. This CDR3 has 15 residues. Germline CDR1 is ENHRY and CDR2 is SYGVKD. This CDR3 is CAIRADRGEHQPQHF. The CDR3 DNA reads TGTGCCATCAGGGCCGACAGGGGGGAGCATCAGCCCCAGCATTTT.

This clonotype was seen ten or more times. The rearrangement links TRBV27 to TRBJ2-5, with no clear D. CDR1 and CDR2 (germline): MNHEY, SMNVEV (reference sequence). V was pared by 1 base and J by 0 bases, with 3 bases between. The CDR3 totals 13 residues. CDR3 coding DNA: TGTGCCAGCAGTTTATACAACCAAGAGACCCAGTACTTC. Translated, it gives CASSLYNQETQYF.

Ten or more counts support this clonotype. The chain is built from TRBV18 and TRBJ2-1, with TRBD2 matching 8 bases. Germline CDR1 KGHSH, CDR2 LQKENI. The V gene end was trimmed by 0 bases and the J gene end by 7 bases; junction bases not matched to a gene: 2. This CDR3 has 14 residues. CDR3 protein: CASSPPGTRNEQFF. CDR3 sequence (DNA): TGTGCCAGCTCACCACCGGGGACTAGGAATGAGCAGTTCTTC.

The chain links TRBV4-1 to TRBJ2-1; 9 positions agree with TRBD1. The germline V gene has CDR1 MGHRA and CDR2 YSYEKL. The trim removed 3 bases at V and 9 bases at J, leaving 0 bases unmatched. The CDR3 has 12 amino acids. The CDR3 DNA reads TGCGCCAGCAGCCAGGACAGGGGTGAGCAGTTCTTC. It codes for CASSQDRGEQFF.

This clonotype appeared a few times. The V call is TRBV10-1, the J call TRBJ1-1; D is ambiguous. V gave up 6 bases and J gave up 6 bases, with 5 bases separating them. Looked up from germline, CDR1 is WNHNN and CDR2 is SYGVQD (reference sequence). The CDR3 spans 10 residues. CDR3 nucleotides: TGCGCCAGCAGGGGATCTGAAGCTTTCTTT. Encoded protein: CASRGSEAFF.

This clonotype was recorded a few times. The chain recombines TRBV5-6 with TRBJ2-5; D is uncertain. Per germline, CDR1 SGHDT and CDR2 YYEEEE. V lost 0 bases, J lost 2 bases, and 8 bases lay in between. CDR3 length equals 14 residues. The chain's CDR3 is CASSLGAKQETQYF. The CDR3 DNA sequence: TGTGCCAGCAGCTTGGGGGCAAAACAAGAGACCCAGTACTTC.

This clonotype was detected ten times or more. This chain joins TRBV12-3 or TRBV12-4 and TRBJ1-6; TRBD1 might be the D (6 bases). V was clipped by 3 bases and J by 9 bases, with 15 bases between them. CDR3 length: 15 residues. CDR3 residues: CASSFSTGGSSPLHF. CDR3 coding DNA: TGTGCCAGCAGTTTTTCGACAGGCGGGAGTTCACCCCTCCACTTT.

The CDR3, as DNA: TGCGCCAGCAGCCCTGGGGTGACCTACGAGCAGTACTTC. Protein sequence: CASSPGVTYEQYF. The V and J genes are TRBV5-1 and TRBJ2-7; D not resolved. The CDR3 length is 13 residues. Per the germline V gene, CDR1 is SGHRS and CDR2 is YFSETQ. Trimming pared 4 bases from V and 2 bases from J, leaving 10 bases between.

This clonotype was observed many times. The chain carries TRBV10-3 and TRBJ2-7, with D uncertain. Germline V CDR1 and CDR2: ENHRY, SYGVKD. CDR3 length: 14 residues. V lost 0 bases, J lost 1 base, and 7 bases lay in between. The CDR3, as DNA: TGTGCCATCAGTGAGTCGGTGGGGTCCTACGAGCAGTACTTC. Residues: CAISESVGSYEQYF.

In this sample, this clonotype turned up many times. The chain joins TRBV29-1 to TRBJ2-3; unclear D gene. Trimming pared 7 bases from V and 6 bases from J, leaving 8 bases between. Germline V gene data show CDR1 as SQVTM and CDR2 as ANQGSEA. This CDR3 contains 10 residues. The CDR3 coding sequence is TGCAGCGGTCTTTGGGATACGCAGTATTTT. Translation gives CSGLWDTQYF.

This clonotype occurred many times. As DNA, the CDR3 is TGTGCCAGCTCACCACGGACCGGGGGCCAGCCCCAGCATTTT. As protein: CASSPRTGGQPQHF. The chain links TRBV18 to TRBJ1-5; D is perhaps TRBD1 (6 bases). The CDR3 is 14 residues long. V was cut by 1 base and J by 7 bases, with 11 bases left in between. Germline assignment: CDR1 KGHSH and CDR2 LQKENI. Filled out from reference TRBV18 and TRBJ1-5, the complete variable domain reads NAGVMQNPRHLVRRRGQEARLRCSPMKGHSHVYWYRQLPEEGLKFMVYLQKENIIDESGMPKERFSAEFPKEGPSILRIQQVVRGDSAAYFCASSPRTGGQPQHFGDGTRLSIL.

This clonotype was counted between two and nine times. The chain couples TRBV30 to TRBJ2-2, with D unclear. In germline, CDR1 is GTSNPN, CDR2 SVGIG (reference sequence). The length of the CDR3 is 14 residues. The V end was cut by 5 bases, the J end by 2 bases, with 12 bases between. The CDR3 nucleotides are TGTGCCTGGGCAGACTGGACCAACACCGGGGAGCTGTTTTTT. This gives the protein CAWADWTNTGELFF.

The sample holds many counts of this clonotype. This chain connects TRBV19 to TRBJ1-5; D call uncertain. The CDR3 runs to 14 residues. The germline gives CDR1 LNHDA, CDR2 SQIVND (reference sequence). The V and J ends lost 3 bases and 5 bases respectively, with 11 bases between them. The CDR3 nucleotides read TGTGCCAGTAGTATGGGGAAGTCCGATCAGCCCCAGCATTTT. As protein: CASSMGKSDQPQHF.

There are many counts of this clonotype. V is TRBV20-1 and J is TRBJ1-5; maybe TRBD1 (5 bases). Per germline, CDR1 DFQATT and CDR2 SNEGSKA (reference sequence). Trimming stripped 3 bases from V and 3 bases from J, with 12 bases between. This CDR3 contains 14 residues. CDR3 sequence: CSASRDQPNQPQHF. CDR3 in DNA: TGCAGTGCTAGCCGGGACCAACCCAATCAGCCCCAGCATTTT.

Only a few counts were recorded for this clonotype. The chain joins TRBV6-1 to TRBJ2-4; D unresolved. The CDR3 sequence is 11 residues long. Germline V gene lookup returns CDR1 MNHNS and CDR2 SASEGT. V dropped 4 bases and J dropped 6 bases, with 4 bases sitting between them. Here the CDR3 DNA reads TGTGCCAGCAGTGGGGGAAACATTCAGTACTTC. Its translation: CASSGGNIQYF.